The rows below give T cell receptor beta chains drawn from one sample of a study of T-cell memory formation after mild COVID-19. TCRdb re-analysed the 5' RACE reads in MiXCR, keeping a single row per CDR3 protein. Altogether under 450,000 distinct CDR3 sequences are present, around 20% being singletons, with the ten largest covering roughly 23%. The material sequenced was PBMCs or a T cell subset sorted from them (not recorded which). The origin of the receptors is a man between 18 and 35 years old who had mild COVID-19 (a few samples of this study predate the infection). Cell type and time point are not known. CDR3s include the opening cysteine and the closing phenylalanine or tryptophan. Fields, in order: V gene, D gene, clone size, J gene, CDR3 protein, CDR3 DNA. A D gene is named only where the DNA matches it firmly. A row's size may be missing; if present it is once, few, many or a size class.

>TRBV12-1|-|-|TRBJ2-3
CASICPSGGILSTDTQYF
TGTGCCAGCATCTGCCCTAGCGGGGGGATTTTAAGCACAGATACGCAGTATTTT
>TRBV5-1|-|few|TRBJ2-2
CASSLLDPTGELFF
TGCGCCAGCAGCTTACTAGATCCAACCGGGGAGCTGTTTTTT
>TRBV6-2/TRBV6-3|TRBD1|few|TRBJ1-5
CASRRTGGNQPQHF
TGTGCCAGCAGGAGGACAGGGGGGAATCAGCCCCAGCATTTT
>TRBV5-1|-|many|TRBJ2-3
CASSLGQADTQYF
TGCGCCAGCAGCTTGGGACAGGCGGATACGCAGTATTTT
>TRBV6-5|TRBD1|few|TRBJ1-2
CASSYDGQGLGYTF
TGTGCCAGCAGTTACGACGGACAGGGATTAGGCTACACCTTC
>TRBV9|TRBD2|-|TRBJ2-3
CASSASGTSGGEDTQYF
TGTGCCAGCAGCGCATCCGGGACTAGCGGGGGGGAAGATACGCAGTATTTT
>TRBV7-2|TRBD2|few|TRBJ2-5
CASSLIDGGAGTQYF
TGTGCCAGCAGCTTAATTGACGGGGGGGCCGGGACCCAGTACTTC
>TRBV20-1|-|many|TRBJ1-2
CSARDSGGLGYTF
TGCAGTGCTAGAGATTCCGGGGGCCTCGGCTACACCTTC
>TRBV5-6|TRBD1|-|TRBJ1-2
CASSISGTGRGYTF
TGTGCCAGCAGCATTTCCGGGACAGGGAGAGGCTACACCTTC
>TRBV12-3/TRBV12-4|TRBD2|-|TRBJ2-5
CASSSAGGYQETQYF
TGTGCCAGCAGTTCGGCCGGGGGGTACCAAGAGACCCAGTACTTC
>TRBV15|-|-|TRBJ1-2
CATSREGGNYGYTF
TGTGCCACCAGCAGAGAGGGGGGAAACTATGGCTACACCTTC
>TRBV5-1|TRBD1|many|TRBJ2-7
CASRFGTDGEQYF
TGCGCCAGCAGATTCGGGACAGACGGGGAGCAGTACTTC
>TRBV28|TRBD1|few|TRBJ1-5
CASSYGQGYQPQHF
TGTGCCAGCAGTTACGGACAGGGATACCAGCCCCAGCATTTT
>TRBV5-1|-|-|TRBJ2-4
CASSPLGVAKNIQYF
TGCGCCAGCAGCCCCCTGGGGGTTGCCAAAAACATTCAGTACTTC
>TRBV19|-|few|TRBJ1-2
CASSIRQGPYGYTF
TGTGCCAGTAGTATACGTCAGGGCCCCTATGGCTACACCTTC
>TRBV18|TRBD1|-|TRBJ2-1
CASSQQGGSYNEQFF
TGTGCCAGCTCACAACAGGGGGGATCCTACAATGAGCAGTTCTTC
>TRBV10-3|-|few|TRBJ1-5
CAATTEYNQPQHF
TGTGCCGCCACCACAGAGTACAATCAGCCCCAGCATTTT
>TRBV6-5|-|-|TRBJ1-6
CASQRGGGRNSPLHF
TGTGCCAGTCAGAGGGGAGGGGGAAGGAATTCACCCCTCCACTTT
>TRBV5-1|TRBD1|few|TRBJ2-2
CASSLGTGAKNTGELFF
TGCGCCAGCAGCTTGGGGACAGGGGCGAAGAACACCGGGGAGCTGTTTTTT
>TRBV7-2|-|-|TRBJ1-4
CASSRDSFNEKLFF
TGTGCCAGCAGCCGTGACAGCTTCAATGAAAAACTGTTTTTT
>TRBV4-1|TRBD1|-|TRBJ1-1
CASSPPGGTEAFF
TGCGCCAGCAGCCCACCAGGGGGGACTGAAGCTTTCTTT
>TRBV7-9|TRBD2|few|TRBJ2-3
CASILAGGQDTQYF
TGTGCCAGCATATTAGCGGGGGGGCAAGATACGCAGTATTTT
>TRBV20-1|-|-|TRBJ1-2
CSARGDGYTF
TGCAGTGCAAGGGGGGACGGCTACACCTTC
>TRBV27|-|few|TRBJ1-5
CASSLRGQLSNQPQHF
TGTGCCAGCAGTTTAAGAGGGCAGCTAAGCAATCAGCCCCAGCATTTT
>TRBV12-3/TRBV12-4|-|-|TRBJ1-3
CASVLGSGNTIYF
TGTGCCAGCGTTCTGGGAAGTGGGAACACCATATATTTT
>TRBV6-5|TRBD2|few|TRBJ2-1
CASSSRTSTREQFF
TGTGCCAGCAGTTCCAGGACTAGCACACGTGAGCAGTTCTTC
>TRBV24-1|TRBD1|few|TRBJ1-2
CATSDYGQGYYGYTF
TGTGCCACCAGTGACTACGGACAGGGATACTATGGCTACACCTTC
>TRBV6-5|-|many|TRBJ2-7
CASRTIGRYSYEQYF
TGTGCCAGCAGAACCATAGGACGGTACTCCTACGAGCAGTACTTC
>TRBV20-1|-|-|TRBJ1-4
CSARDVGGELFF
TGCAGTGCTAGAGATGTGGGGGGAGAACTGTTTTTT
>TRBV5-1|TRBD1|few|TRBJ2-2
CASSKSTGQANTGELFF
TGCGCCAGCAGCAAGTCTACGGGACAGGCGAACACCGGGGAGCTGTTTTTT
>TRBV4-1|-|-|TRBJ2-3
CASSQEGGQRDTQYF
TGCGCCAGCAGCCAAGAAGGGGGACAAAGGGATACGCAGTATTTT
>TRBV6-5|TRBD1|few|TRBJ2-1
CASSYSRGQGNEQFF
TGTGCCAGCAGTTACTCCAGGGGGCAGGGTAATGAGCAGTTCTTC
>TRBV6-5|-|-|TRBJ1-1
CASSYRGVETEAFF
TGTGCCAGCAGTTACAGGGGTGTGGAAACTGAAGCTTTCTTT
>TRBV5-4|TRBD2|-|TRBJ2-1
CASSLSGAPVYEQFF
TGTGCCAGCAGCTTAAGCGGGGCCCCGGTGTATGAGCAGTTCTTC
>TRBV7-2|-|-|TRBJ2-1
CASSIPLYNEQFF
TGTGCCAGCAGCATCCCACTATACAATGAGCAGTTCTTC
>TRBV12-3/TRBV12-4|-|-|TRBJ2-7
CASSLYRSDEQYF
TGTGCCAGCAGTTTGTATAGGTCCGACGAGCAGTACTTC
>TRBV6-5|TRBD1|-|TRBJ1-5
CASSGQGPVGPQHF
TGTGCCAGCAGCGGACAGGGCCCAGTTGGGCCCCAGCATTTT
>TRBV7-9|-|few|TRBJ1-1
CASSLWSRVAFF
TGTGCCAGCAGCTTATGGTCAAGGGTGGCTTTCTTT
>TRBV20-1|-|-|TRBJ1-1
CSARAWMNTEAFF
TGCAGTGCTAGAGCGTGGATGAACACTGAAGCTTTCTTT
>TRBV5-4|TRBD1|-|TRBJ1-1
CASSDLTGEGTEAFF
TGTGCCAGCAGCGACTTAACAGGGGAAGGTACTGAAGCTTTCTTT
>TRBV4-1|TRBD2|-|TRBJ2-1
CASSQPSGGHYNEQFF
TGCGCCAGCAGCCAACCTAGCGGGGGGCACTACAATGAGCAGTTCTTC
>TRBV2|-|many|TRBJ1-1
CASRGSDMNTEAFF
TGTGCCAGCAGAGGCAGTGACATGAACACTGAAGCTTTCTTT
>TRBV29-1|-|few|TRBJ1-3
CSATDSGNTIYF
TGCAGCGCGACAGACTCTGGAAACACCATATATTTT
>TRBV5-1|-|few|TRBJ2-1
CASSLARYEQFF
TGCGCCAGCAGCTTGGCGCGGTACGAGCAGTTCTTC
>TRBV9|TRBD2|-|TRBJ2-7
CASSNRGRSGSPDEQYF
TGTGCCAGCAGCAACCGGGGCCGGAGCGGGAGTCCTGACGAGCAGTACTTC
>TRBV6-2/TRBV6-3|-|-|TRBJ2-2
CASSLILPSTGELFF
TGTGCCAGCAGTTTGATATTACCCAGCACCGGGGAGCTGTTTTTT
>TRBV11-2|-|-|TRBJ2-7
CASALRRGSIDEQYF
TGTGCCAGCGCCCTACGTCGAGGCTCGATCGACGAGCAGTACTTC
>TRBV12-3/TRBV12-4|TRBD1|few|TRBJ2-7
CASSPRGQSYEQYF
TGTGCCAGCAGTCCCAGGGGGCAATCCTACGAGCAGTACTTC
>TRBV27|TRBD1|-|TRBJ2-3
CASSLFQGGTDTQYF
TGTGCCAGCAGTTTATTTCAGGGGGGCACAGATACGCAGTATTTT
>TRBV7-9|TRBD1|-|TRBJ1-2
CATRTGSGYTF
TGTGCCACCCGGACAGGGTCTGGCTACACCTTC
>TRBV20-1|-|few|TRBJ2-4
CSAFGAQNIQYF
TGCAGTGCCTTCGGGGCGCAAAACATTCAGTACTTC
>TRBV4-1|-|-|TRBJ2-1
CASSQPVGSYNEQFF
TGCGCCAGCAGCCAGCCGGTGGGCTCCTACAATGAGCAGTTCTTC
>TRBV12-3/TRBV12-4|TRBD2|few|TRBJ2-1
CASSTPRTALGGEQFF
TGTGCCAGCAGTACACCCCGGACCGCCCTCGGGGGGGAGCAGTTCTTC
>TRBV10-2|TRBD2|few|TRBJ2-5
CASTVGGGETQYF
TGCGCCAGCACCGTCGGGGGGGGAGAGACCCAGTACTTC
>TRBV29-1|-|-|TRBJ2-5
CSVDGQLQETQYF
TGCAGCGTGGATGGACAGCTCCAAGAGACCCAGTACTTC
>TRBV28|-|few|TRBJ2-7
CASSPPGGKGYEQYF
TGTGCCAGCAGTCCGCCGGGCGGGAAGGGGTACGAGCAGTACTTC
>TRBV11-2|-|-|TRBJ2-3
CASSARPYPRADTQYF
TGTGCCAGCAGCGCGCGACCATATCCCCGCGCAGATACGCAGTATTTT
>TRBV18|-|-|TRBJ1-1
CASSPQYRTPEAFF
TGTGCCAGCTCACCACAATACCGAACCCCTGAAGCTTTCTTT
>TRBV6-5|TRBD1|-|TRBJ1-2
CASRRLRQGVGYGYTF
TGTGCCAGCAGGCGACTCCGACAGGGAGTAGGCTATGGCTACACCTTC